The 22 T cell receptor beta chains below were found in one sample sequenced in a study of blood T cell repertoires in COVID-19. TCRdb's table, derived via immunoSEQ multiplex PCR, lists solely in-frame clones and lacks some. In the table there are 200,000 to 250,000 clones, roughly 90% of which are singletons. Sequenced sample: PBMCs or T cells enriched from blood (not recorded which). The source is a woman under 40 who had recovered from COVID-19.

The chain couples TRBV5-1 to TRBJ1-2, with TRBD1 as a possible D gene (5 bases). Germline CDR1 and CDR2: SGHRS and YFSETQ. Trimming pared 0 bases from V and 1 base from J, leaving 10 bases between. There are 15 residues in the CDR3. The CDR3 is CASSLASGLNYGYTF. Written as DNA, the CDR3 is TGCGCCAGCAGCTTGGCCTCAGGGCTTAACTATGGCTACACCTTC.

The chain has TRBV5-1 and TRBJ1-1, with TRBD1 identical over 12 bases. The CDR3 runs to 15 residues. V trimming: 4 bases; J trimming: 6 bases; junction bases outside the gene matches: 7. The germline V gene has CDR1 SGHRS and CDR2 YFSETQ. CDR3 sequence: CASSQGQGAFAEAFF. In DNA, the CDR3 is TGCGCCAGCAGCCAGGGACAGGGGGCATTTGCTGAAGCTTTCTTT.

The chain is built from TRBV4-3 and TRBJ1-2; D might be TRBD1 (6 bases). Germline CDR1 reads LGHNA; CDR2 reads YSLEER. Trimming took off 2 bases at V and 8 bases at J, with 21 bases between the two ends. CDR3 size: 16 residues. CDR3 region: CASSQIPNNRAEGYTF. Written as DNA, the CDR3 is TGCGCCAGCAGCCAAATCCCGAACAACAGGGCGGAGGGCTACACCTTC.

The J gene is TRBJ1-6, the V gene TRBV10-3, with D perhaps matching TRBD1 (6 bases). Germline-derived CDR1 and CDR2 are ENHRY and SYGVKD. V was pared by 6 bases and J by 7 bases, with 7 bases between. The length of the CDR3 is 12 residues. The CDR3 region is CAISGQNSPLHF. CDR3 coding DNA: TGTGCCATCAGCGGACAGAATTCACCCCTCCACTTT.

V usage is TRBV6-5 and J usage is TRBJ1-5; D is perhaps TRBD1 (5 bases). The CDR3 has 13 amino acids. Trimming took off 6 bases at V and 0 bases at J, with 6 bases between the two ends. The germline CDR1 and CDR2 sequences are MNHEY and SVGAGI. The CDR3 region is CASRGLSNQPQHF. CDR3 DNA: TGTGCCAGCAGGGGGCTTAGCAATCAGCCCCAGCATTTT.

This clone showed up just once. The J gene is TRBJ2-3, the V gene TRBV7-9, with 8 positions matching TRBD2. The CDR3 covers 16 residues. Looked up from germline, CDR1 is SEHNR and CDR2 is FQNEAQ (reference sequence). J was trimmed by 3 bases and V by 1 base; bases with no gene match: 6. DNA of the CDR3: TGTGCCAGCAGCTTAGTGGTCGGCGGGGGGACAGATACGCAGTATTTT. Its protein product is CASSLVVGGGTDTQYF.

This clone is a singleton in its sample. The genes are TRBV19 and TRBJ1-5, with D tentatively TRBD1 (5 bases). The germline V gene has CDR1 LNHDA and CDR2 SQIVND (reference sequence). The CDR3 runs 16 residues. Trimming removed 0 bases at V and 6 bases at J, with 15 bases between. The CDR3 is CASSIDQAGLGQPQHF. CDR3 sequence (DNA): TGTGCCAGTAGTATAGATCAGGCAGGGCTGGGTCAGCCCCAGCATTTT.

The chain joins TRBV19 to TRBJ2-1, with 7 positions matching TRBD1. Trimming removed 7 bases from V and 4 bases from J; junction bases left unmatched: 7. CDR1 is LNHDA and CDR2 is SQIVND in the germline V gene (reference sequence). The CDR3 runs to 14 residues. The CDR3 loop reads CASKEQGSYNEQFF. DNA for the CDR3: TGTGCCAGTAAGGAACAGGGGTCGTACAATGAGCAGTTCTTC.

The chain carries TRBV7-3 and TRBJ2-3, with 7 bases fitting TRBD1. This CDR3 has 16 residues. The J segment lost 1 base and the V segment lost 5 bases, leaving 9 bases of the junction unmatched. CDR1 is SGHTA and CDR2 is FQGTGA in the germline V gene. This CDR3 reads CASSPQRQGGTDTQYF. CDR3 coding DNA: TGTGCCAGCAGCCCCCAGAGACAGGGAGGCACAGATACGCAGTATTTT. The full variable domain, rest sourced from reference TRBV7-3 and TRBJ2-3, is GAGVSQTPSNKVTEKGKYVELRCDPISGHTALYWYRQSLGQGPEFLIYFQGTGAADDSGLPNDRFFAVRPEGSVSTLKIQRTERGDSAVYLCASSPQRQGGTDTQYFGPGTRLTVL.

The gene calls are TRBV7-3 and TRBJ1-1, with 8 bases fitting TRBD1. Per germline, CDR1 SGHTA and CDR2 FQGTGA. J gave up 11 bases and V 5 bases, and 10 bases lay outside the gene matches. The CDR3 length is 13 residues. The CDR3 nucleotides read TGTGCCAGCAGCACCCTCCGACAGGGGTCGGCTTTCTTT. Amino acid sequence: CASSTLRQGSAFF.

This clone was counted a few times. The chain couples TRBV6-4 to TRBJ2-2; 7 positions agree with TRBD2. Per germline, CDR1 MRHNA and CDR2 SNTAGT. The CDR3 covers 15 residues. V dropped 4 bases and J dropped 6; count of bases not matched to a gene: 8. The CDR3 sequence: CASSVDPAGAGELFF. The DNA for the CDR3 is TGTGCCAGCAGTGTCGATCCGGCGGGAGCCGGGGAGCTGTTTTTT.

This chain joins TRBV7-9 and TRBJ2-1; 7 bases line up with TRBD2. CDR1 SEHNR and CDR2 FQNEAQ come from the germline V gene (reference sequence). This CDR3 spans 14 amino acids. With 2 bases clipped from V and 6 bases from J, the junction kept 4 bases outside the gene matches. CDR3 coding DNA: TGTGCCAGCAGCTTATCCGGGGGGTTCAATGAGCAGTTCTTC. Translated, it gives CASSLSGGFNEQFF.

The rearrangement uses TRBV2 and TRBJ2-5; 12 bases line up with TRBD1. Germline CDR1 SNHLY, CDR2 FYNNEI. The CDR3 contains 16 residues. After removal of 1 base from V and 4 bases from J, the junction contained 4 bases not matched to a gene. This CDR3 is CASSEVGQGARETQYF. The CDR3 DNA reads as TGTGCCAGCAGTGAAGTGGGACAGGGGGCGCGAGAGACCCAGTACTTC.

This chain links TRBV19 with TRBJ1-4, with D possibly matching TRBD1 (5 bases). V was shortened by 4 bases and J by 2 bases, with 17 bases between the two germline ends. CDR1 and CDR2 from the germline V gene are LNHDA and SQIVND (reference sequence). The CDR3 is 17 amino acids. This CDR3 is CASSTPYDSVTNEKLFF. CDR3 DNA: TGTGCCAGTAGTACGCCCTATGACAGCGTGACTAATGAAAAACTGTTTTTT.

This clone occurred a few times. The rearrangement uses TRBV5-4 and TRBJ2-5; 16 nucleotides match TRBD2. The J segment lost 4 bases and the V segment lost 4 bases, leaving 7 bases of the junction unmatched. The CDR3 sequence is 17 residues long. In germline, CDR1 is SGHNT, CDR2 YYREEE (reference sequence). CDR3 DNA sequence: TGTGCCAGCAGCGCGGGACTAGCGGGGGGGCTGGGAGAGACCCAGTACTTC. The encoded protein is CASSAGLAGGLGETQYF.

The V gene is TRBV2, the J gene TRBJ1-5; D gene uncertain. Per the germline V gene, CDR1 is SNHLY and CDR2 is FYNNEI. The CDR3 has 15 residues. Trimming removed 7 bases from V and 0 bases from J, with 13 bases in between. The CDR3 loop is CASTPRPNSNQPQHF. CDR3 DNA: TGTGCCAGCACCCCTAGACCGAATAGCAATCAGCCCCAGCATTTT.

This chain links TRBV9 with TRBJ1-1, with 8 bases fitting TRBD1. This CDR3 is 14 amino acids long. CDR1 and CDR2 from the germline V gene are SGDLS and YYNGEE. J lost 3 bases, V lost 1 base, and 2 bases had no gene match. The CDR3 sequence: CASSVQGADTEAFF. For the CDR3, the DNA is TGTGCCAGCAGCGTACAGGGGGCCGACACTGAAGCTTTCTTT.

V and J are TRBV9 and TRBJ2-3, with a weak D call TRBD2 (5 bases). V lost 4 bases and J lost 2, with 14 bases in between. This CDR3 is 15 amino acids long. Germline CDR1 is SGDLS and CDR2 is YYNGEE. In DNA form, the CDR3 reads TGTGCCAGCAGCCTTACTAGTGGGGTCACAGATACGCAGTATTTT. Its protein product is CASSLTSGVTDTQYF.

The V and J genes are TRBV7-2 and TRBJ1-2; 8 bases map to TRBD1. The CDR3 consists of 13 residues. V was clipped by 7 bases and J by 2 bases; unmatched bases: 3. From germline, CDR1 is SGHTA and CDR2 FQGNSA. The CDR3 DNA sequence: TGTGCCAGCAACGGACAGGGAAACTATGGCTACACCTTC. It is translated as CASNGQGNYGYTF.

The V gene is TRBV5-1, the J gene TRBJ1-2; 8 bases align to TRBD1. J lost 8 bases, V lost 0 bases, and 12 bases had no gene match. Germline CDR1 SGHRS, CDR2 YFSETQ. This CDR3 contains 16 residues. CDR3 residues: CASSLATRGLSGGYTF. The CDR3 DNA reads as TGCGCCAGCAGCTTGGCTACCAGGGGGCTGTCGGGAGGCTACACCTTC.

V gene TRBV10-3 combines with J gene TRBJ2-2, with 8 nucleotides matching TRBD1. Germline CDR1 reads ENHRY; CDR2 reads SYGVKD. J gave up 0 bases and V 8 bases, and 2 bases lay outside the gene matches. The CDR3 extends over 14 amino acids. The CDR3 DNA is TGTGCCATCCAGGGACAGGCGAACACCGGGGAGCTGTTTTTT. Protein: CAIQGQANTGELFF.

V gene TRBV29-1 combines with J gene TRBJ1-2, with D uncertain. The ends were cut back, 3 bases at V and 0 bases at J, with 5 bases in the middle. CDR3 length equals 12 residues. The V gene's germline CDR1 is SQVTM and CDR2 ANQGSEA. CDR3 sequence reads: CSVEAANYGYTF. In DNA form, the CDR3 reads TGCAGCGTTGAGGCGGCTAACTATGGCTACACCTTC.